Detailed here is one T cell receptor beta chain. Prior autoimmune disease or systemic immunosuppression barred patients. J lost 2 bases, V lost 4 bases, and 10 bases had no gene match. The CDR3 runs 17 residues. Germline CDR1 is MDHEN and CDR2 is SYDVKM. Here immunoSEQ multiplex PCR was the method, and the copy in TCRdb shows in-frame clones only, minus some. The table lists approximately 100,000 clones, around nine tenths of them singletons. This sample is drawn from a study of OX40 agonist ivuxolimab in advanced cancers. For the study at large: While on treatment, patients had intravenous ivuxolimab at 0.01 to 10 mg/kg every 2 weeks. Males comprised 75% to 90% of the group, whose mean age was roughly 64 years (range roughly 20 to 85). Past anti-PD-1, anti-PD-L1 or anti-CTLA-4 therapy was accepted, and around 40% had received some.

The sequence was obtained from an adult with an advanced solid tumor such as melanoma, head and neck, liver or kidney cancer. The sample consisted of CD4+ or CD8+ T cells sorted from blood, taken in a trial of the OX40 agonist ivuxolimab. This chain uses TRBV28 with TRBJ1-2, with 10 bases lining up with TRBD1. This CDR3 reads CASSSPTGQGWNYGYTF. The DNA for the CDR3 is TGTGCCAGCAGTTCACCCACGGGACAGGGGTGGAACTATGGCTACACCTTC.